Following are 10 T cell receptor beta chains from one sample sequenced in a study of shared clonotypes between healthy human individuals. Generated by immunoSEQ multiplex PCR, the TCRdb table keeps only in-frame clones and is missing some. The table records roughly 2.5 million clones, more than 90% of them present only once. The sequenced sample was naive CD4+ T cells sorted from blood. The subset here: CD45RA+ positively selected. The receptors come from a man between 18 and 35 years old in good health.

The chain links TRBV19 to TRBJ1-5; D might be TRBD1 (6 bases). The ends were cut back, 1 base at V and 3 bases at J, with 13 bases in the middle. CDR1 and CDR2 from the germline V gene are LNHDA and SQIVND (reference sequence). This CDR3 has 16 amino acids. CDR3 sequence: CASSIVSRGVNQPQHF. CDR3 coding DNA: TGTGCCAGTAGTATAGTTTCAAGGGGGGTCAATCAGCCCCAGCATTTT.

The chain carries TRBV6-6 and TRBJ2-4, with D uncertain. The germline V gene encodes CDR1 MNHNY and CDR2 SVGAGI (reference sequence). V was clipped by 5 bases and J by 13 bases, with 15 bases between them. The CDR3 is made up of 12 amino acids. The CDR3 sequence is CASSLKQSSQYF. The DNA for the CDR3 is TGTGCCAGCAGTCTCAAACAGTCCTCACAGTACTTC.

The CDR3 sequence: CASSPGRNEQFF. CDR3 bases: TGTGCCAGCAGCCCCGGACGCAATGAGCAGTTCTTC. The chain joins TRBV14 to TRBJ2-1; no clear D. The CDR3 sequence is 12 residues long. Germline V gene lookup returns CDR1 SGHDN and CDR2 FVKESK. Trimming removed 4 bases from V and 6 bases from J, with 7 bases in between. The full variable domain, its missing parts supplied by reference TRBV14 and TRBJ2-1, is EAGVTQFPSHSVIEKGQTVTLRCDPISGHDNLYWYRRVMGKEIKFLLHFVKESKQDESGMPNNRFLAERTGGTYSTLKVQPAELEDSGVYFCASSPGRNEQFFGPGTRLTVL.

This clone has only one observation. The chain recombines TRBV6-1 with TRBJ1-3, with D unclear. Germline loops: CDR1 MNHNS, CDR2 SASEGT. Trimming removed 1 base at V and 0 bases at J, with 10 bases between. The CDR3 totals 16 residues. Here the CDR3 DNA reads TGTGCCAGCAGTGAAGGGTTTTCCTACTCTGGAAACACCATATATTTT. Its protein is CASSEGFSYSGNTIYF.

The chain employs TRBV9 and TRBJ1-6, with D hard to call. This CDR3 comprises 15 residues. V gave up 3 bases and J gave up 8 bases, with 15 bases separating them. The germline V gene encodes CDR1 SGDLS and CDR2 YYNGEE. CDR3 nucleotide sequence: TGTGCCAGCAGCGCTCATCTCACGGCGGATTCACCCCTCCACTTT. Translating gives CASSAHLTADSPLHF.

The CDR3 spells CASSLETTSNEQFF. The DNA of the CDR3 is TGTGCCAGCAGCTTAGAGACTACCAGCAATGAGCAGTTCTTC. J is TRBJ2-1 and V is TRBV11-2, with D possibly TRBD2 on 5 matching bases. CDR1 SGHAT and CDR2 FQNNGV come from the germline V gene. V shed 0 bases and J shed 6 bases, with 9 bases lying between them. The CDR3 contains 14 residues.

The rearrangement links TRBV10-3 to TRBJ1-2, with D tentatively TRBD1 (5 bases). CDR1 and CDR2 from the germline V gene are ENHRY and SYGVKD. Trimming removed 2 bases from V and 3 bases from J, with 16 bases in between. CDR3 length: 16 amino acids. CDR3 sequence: CAISEPGPVEHYGYTF. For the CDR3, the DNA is TGTGCCATCAGTGAGCCGGGACCAGTGGAGCACTATGGCTACACCTTC.

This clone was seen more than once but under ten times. CDR3 sequence: CASSTTGPYTF. CDR3 sequence (DNA): TGTGCCAGCAGTACCACAGGGCCCTACACCTTC. The gene calls are TRBV2 and TRBJ1-2; the D gene is possibly TRBD1 (6 bases). Germline V gene data show CDR1 as SNHLY and CDR2 as FYNNEI. Trimming stripped 5 bases from V and 10 bases from J, with 11 bases between. CDR3 size: 11 residues.

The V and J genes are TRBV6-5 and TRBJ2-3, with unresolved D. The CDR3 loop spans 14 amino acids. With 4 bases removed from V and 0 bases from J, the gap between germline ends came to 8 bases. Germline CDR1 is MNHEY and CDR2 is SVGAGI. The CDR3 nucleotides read TGTGCCAGCAGTTCCACAGCGAGCACAGATACGCAGTATTTT. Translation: CASSSTASTDTQYF.

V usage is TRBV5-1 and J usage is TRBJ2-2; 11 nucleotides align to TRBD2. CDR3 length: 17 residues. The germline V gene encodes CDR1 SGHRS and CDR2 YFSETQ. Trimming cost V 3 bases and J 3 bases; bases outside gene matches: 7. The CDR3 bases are TGCGCCAGCAGCTACCCGGGACTAGCGGCACACACCGGGGAGCTGTTTTTT. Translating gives CASSYPGLAAHTGELFF.